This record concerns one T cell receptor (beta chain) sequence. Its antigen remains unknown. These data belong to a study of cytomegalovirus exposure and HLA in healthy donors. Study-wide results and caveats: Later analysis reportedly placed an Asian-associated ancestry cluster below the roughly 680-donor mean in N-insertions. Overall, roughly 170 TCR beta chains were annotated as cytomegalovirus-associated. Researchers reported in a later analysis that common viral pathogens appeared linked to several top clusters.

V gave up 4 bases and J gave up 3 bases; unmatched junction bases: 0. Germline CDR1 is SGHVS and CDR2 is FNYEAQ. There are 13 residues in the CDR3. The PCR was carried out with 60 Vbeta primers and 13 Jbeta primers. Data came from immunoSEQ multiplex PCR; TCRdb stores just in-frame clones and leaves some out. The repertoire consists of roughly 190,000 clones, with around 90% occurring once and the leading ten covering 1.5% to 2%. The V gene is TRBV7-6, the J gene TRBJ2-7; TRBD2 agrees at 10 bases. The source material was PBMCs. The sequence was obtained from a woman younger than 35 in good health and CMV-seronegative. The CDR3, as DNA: TGTGCCAGCAGCTCTAGCGGGGGCTACGAGCAGTACTTC. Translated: CASSSSGGYEQYF.